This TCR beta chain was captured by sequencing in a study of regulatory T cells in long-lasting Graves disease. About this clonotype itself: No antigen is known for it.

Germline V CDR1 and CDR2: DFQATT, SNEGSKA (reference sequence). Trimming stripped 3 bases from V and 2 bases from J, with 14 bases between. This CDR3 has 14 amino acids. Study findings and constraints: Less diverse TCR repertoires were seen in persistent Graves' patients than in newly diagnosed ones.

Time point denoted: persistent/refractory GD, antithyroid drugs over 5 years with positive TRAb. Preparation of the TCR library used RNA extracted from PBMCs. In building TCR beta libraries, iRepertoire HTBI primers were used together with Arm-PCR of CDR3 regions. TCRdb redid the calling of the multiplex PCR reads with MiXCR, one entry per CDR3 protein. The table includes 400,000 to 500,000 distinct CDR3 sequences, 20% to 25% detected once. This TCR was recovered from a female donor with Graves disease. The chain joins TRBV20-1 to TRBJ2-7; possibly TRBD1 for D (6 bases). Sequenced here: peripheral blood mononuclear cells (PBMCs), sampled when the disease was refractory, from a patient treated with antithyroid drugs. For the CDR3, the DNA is TGCAGTGCTAGGGTTGGCAGGGGCACCTACGAGCAGTACTTC. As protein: CSARVGRGTYEQYF.